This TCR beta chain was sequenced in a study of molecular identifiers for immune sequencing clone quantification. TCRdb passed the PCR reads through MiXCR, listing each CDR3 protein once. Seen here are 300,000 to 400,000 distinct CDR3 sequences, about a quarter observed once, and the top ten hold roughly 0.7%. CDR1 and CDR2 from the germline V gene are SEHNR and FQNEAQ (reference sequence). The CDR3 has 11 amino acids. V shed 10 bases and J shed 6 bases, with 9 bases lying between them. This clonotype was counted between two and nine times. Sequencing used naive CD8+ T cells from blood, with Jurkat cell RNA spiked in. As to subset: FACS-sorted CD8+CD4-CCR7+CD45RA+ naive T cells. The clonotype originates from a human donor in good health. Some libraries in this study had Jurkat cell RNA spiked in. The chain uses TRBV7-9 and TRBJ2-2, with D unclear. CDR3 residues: CATVQSGELFF. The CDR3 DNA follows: TGTGCCACAGTACAGTCCGGGGAGCTGTTTTTT.